Given below is one T cell receptor (beta chain) in context. The specificity of this receptor is unknown. Base qualities are not at hand, and no much larger clone is one base apart. Each clonotype received, on average, 10x coverage in deep resolution sequencing performed on a MiSeq, where the target depth lay between 1 in 1 million and 1 in 200,000 T cells. The immunoSEQ hsTCRB Kit was used to generate TCR beta libraries. The authors processed their data as follows. ImmunoSEQ Data Assistant and ImmunoSEQ Analyzer were used for data analysis, and V, D and J genes were assigned according to IMGT definitions. Clonality, with values ranging from 0 to 1, was calculated as one minus the normalized Shannon entropy of productive rearrangement frequencies. Public clonotype analysis was restricted to overrepresented clonotypes comprising at least 0.05% of each patient's repertoire. Some 13 age-matched healthy donor repertoires from immuneACCESS served as clonality controls. Imported from immuneACCESS, the table was reduced by TCRdb to in-frame sequences with V and J called. These copies leave out some clones; in studies compared against another copy, an unresolved V gene accounts for under half, and the cause of the remainder is not known. V, J and clone size reflect that table, while D and trimming were determined from the DNA. The sample data list approximately 280,000 clones, and less than 85% of these were observed just once. The ten largest clones represent approximately 5.1% of the sample.

The data were obtained in a study of cytotoxic CD8 clonotypes in ibrutinib-treated CLL (dated by TCRdb to 2020 to 2022). Some background on the complete study: The cohort was composed of under 12 relapsed/refractory and roughly 14 treatment-naive patients; IGHV unmutated status was identified in roughly 17 patients. Responses were partial in roughly 24 patients and complete in 2; after median around 68 months follow-up, about 14 stayed in remission and approximately twelve progressed. The response samples were drawn at a median of 12 months into treatment, with a range of roughly 6 to 36 months. Samples averaged approximately 260,000 productive templates and approximately 100,000 productive rearrangements. Of the approximately 87 participants in the trial, approximately 26 had longitudinal samples available. Cryopreserved peripheral blood mononuclear cells were obtained before treatment, at response, and at either sustained remission or disease progression. Every sample from remission and from progressive disease was obtained while the patients were still on ibrutinib. Points the paper makes about the study in general: Public clonotypes were found to be uncommon and were observed to contract or remain stable during treatment; the increase in clonality was shown to reflect expansion of private clonotypes at ibrutinib response. Clonality rose at ibrutinib response, remained stable during sustained remission, and dropped back toward baseline at progression. Sampling times were not matched between sustained-remission and progressing patients, and lymph node repertoires were not studied. Baseline clonality was found to be higher than that of age-matched healthy donors and was strongly correlated with circulating CD8+ T-cell counts.

V trim: 5 bases; J trim: 7 bases; unmatched bases: 4. Per the germline V gene, MDHEN is the CDR1 and SYDVKM is the CDR2. The cysteine opens and the phenylalanine closes a CDR3 of 12 amino acids. Here the CDR3 DNA is all that survives: 36 bases in frame from base 1. Sample time point, as interpreted from the label and publication: progressive disease on ibrutinib. For TCR beta library preparation, around 2 micrograms of genomic DNA were isolated from cryopreserved PBMCs. Longitudinal blood samples from CLL patients receiving ibrutinib monotherapy were subjected to high-throughput TCR beta sequencing. The patients took part in an open-label, single-center phase 2 trial of ibrutinib monotherapy.

This receptor was taken from a human donor with chronic lymphocytic leukemia. Recombination linked TRBV28 to TRBJ1-2; 7 bases in between match TRBD1. Specimen: PBMCs, collected at disease progression, from a patient treated with ibrutinib. The DNA is TGTGCCAGCAGTCCAGACAGGGTTGGCTACACCTTC. Translation gives CASSPDRVGYTF.